The 10 T cell receptor beta chains below come from one sample, sequenced in a study of blood T cell repertoires in COVID-19. Method: immunoSEQ multiplex PCR; TCRdb's copy keeps in-frame clones and lacks some. The sample carries 100,000 to 150,000 clones, more than 75% recorded once. What was sequenced was peripheral blood. These receptors all come from a human donor in a cohort sampled during active COVID-19.

The chain couples TRBV7-9 to TRBJ2-2, with 10 bases fitting TRBD1. CDR1 and CDR2 (germline): SEHNR, FQNEAQ (reference sequence). This CDR3 has 19 amino acids. The ends lost 5 bases at V and 0 bases at J; junction bases unmatched: 12. The CDR3 DNA follows: TGTGCCAGCAGCCTACTGACAGGGGGCGGTATTCCGAACACCGGGGAGCTGTTTTTT. The encoded protein is CASSLLTGGGIPNTGELFF.

V usage is TRBV11-2 and J usage is TRBJ2-1; TRBD1 matches at 9 bases. The CDR3 is made up of 15 amino acids. J was trimmed by 2 bases and V by 5 bases; bases with no gene match: 4. Looked up from germline, CDR1 is SGHAT and CDR2 is FQNNGV. The CDR3 region has the DNA TGTGCCAGCAGCGTGGACAGGGGCACCTACAATGAGCAGTTCTTC. Protein: CASSVDRGTYNEQFF.

This clone was picked up one time. The chain employs TRBV5-1 and TRBJ1-6, with 9 bases fitting TRBD1. From germline, CDR1 is SGHRS and CDR2 YFSETQ. This CDR3 spans 16 amino acids. V shed 5 bases and J 7 bases; nucleotides not matched to a gene: 10. CDR3 in DNA: TGCGCCAGCAGATGGAGGACAGGGGAAGACAATTCACCCCTCCACTTT. Protein: CASRWRTGEDNSPLHF.

CDR3 DNA sequence: TGTGCCAGCACCCTCGGCAATGAGCAGTTCTTC. Translated: CASTLGNEQFF. V and J are TRBV12-3 or TRBV12-4 and TRBJ2-1; no reliable D call. This CDR3 contains 11 residues. V was pared by 7 bases and J by 6 bases, with 7 bases between.

V gene TRBV2 combines with J gene TRBJ2-5; TRBD2 is a possible D gene (6 bases). Trimming took off 6 bases at V and 5 bases at J, with 19 bases between the two ends. The CDR3 has 15 amino acids. CDR1 is SNHLY, CDR2 FYNNEI, per germline. The CDR3 protein is CASRTARARGETQYF. CDR3 bases: TGTGCCAGCAGGACAGCCCGGGCCCGGGGGGAGACCCAGTACTTC.

Only a few counts were recorded for this clone. The V call is TRBV10-2, the J call TRBJ2-7; D gene uncertain. The V gene lost 4 bases and the J gene lost 0 bases, with 10 bases spanning the gap. Germline CDR1 and CDR2: WSHSY and SAAADI. This CDR3 contains 14 residues. The CDR3: CASSGSRNSYEQYF. The CDR3 DNA reads TGCGCCAGCAGTGGTTCCAGAAACTCCTACGAGCAGTACTTC.

The chain is built from TRBV11-2 and TRBJ2-1; TRBD2 matches 7 bases. The J segment lost 6 bases and the V segment lost 1 base, leaving 3 bases of the junction unmatched. Germline CDR1 and CDR2: SGHAT and FQNNGV. This CDR3 region has 14 residues. CDR3 loop: CASSLVGLVNEQFF. DNA of the CDR3: TGTGCCAGCAGCTTAGTCGGACTAGTCAATGAGCAGTTCTTC. The whole variable domain, filled in from reference TRBV11-2 and TRBJ2-1, reads EAGVAQSPRYKIIEKRQSVAFWCNPISGHATLYWYQQILGQGPKLLIQFQNNGVVDDSQLPKDRFSAERLKGVDSTLKIQPAKLEDSAVYLCASSLVGLVNEQFFGPGTRLTVL.

The gene calls are TRBV9 and TRBJ1-2, with 8 bases identical to TRBD1. Germline loops: CDR1 SGDLS, CDR2 YYNGEE. The CDR3 spans 13 residues. Trimming cost V 5 bases and J 3 bases; bases outside gene matches: 3. The CDR3 coding sequence is TGTGCCAGCAGTGTACAGGGGGACTATGGCTACACCTTC. Its translation: CASSVQGDYGYTF.

The chain couples TRBV4-2 to TRBJ2-1, with 12 positions matching TRBD2. The V gene end was trimmed by 0 bases and the J gene end by 7 bases; junction bases not matched to a gene: 4. Germline V gene sequence: CDR1 LGHNA, CDR2 YNFKEQ. This CDR3 has 16 residues. CDR3 sequence reads: CASSQDQLAGGNEQFF. CDR3 bases: TGTGCCAGCAGCCAAGATCAACTAGCGGGAGGAAATGAGCAGTTCTTC.

The V gene is TRBV6-5, the J gene TRBJ2-2, with D possibly matching TRBD1 (5 bases). From germline, CDR1 is MNHEY and CDR2 SVGAGI. Trimming cost V 7 bases and J 7 bases, with 13 bases left between them. The CDR3 is 13 residues long. CDR3 region: CASKGQIFGELFF. Here the CDR3 DNA reads TGTGCCAGCAAGGGGCAGATCTTCGGGGAGCTGTTTTTT.